This T cell receptor (beta chain) was retrieved from a study of T cells after yellow fever vaccination (dated by TCRdb to the late 2010s). About the investigation overall: The SMART-Seq v4 Ultra Low Input RNA kit was used to prepare libraries from fractions with low cell numbers. Bulk PBMC replicates and cell subsets were isolated from blood drawn at multiple timepoints before and after both primary and secondary immunization. To follow T-cell clones before and after primary and booster YFV17D yellow fever vaccination, bulk TCR alpha and beta repertoires were sequenced over time. The cohort comprised two healthy male donors, one aged 18 to 30 and one aged 30 to 40 years. On the study overall, not on this receptor specifically: A small share of clonotypes was detected in both CD4 and CD8 compartments, with the overlap likely arising from convergent recombination. Computational filtering was required because FACS-sorted repertoires could contain abundant contaminating clonotypes from the bulk population. The study included only a couple of donors, which limits how far the findings can be generalized. Compared with the primary T-cell response, the secondary T-cell response was weaker but faster, peaking on day 5 rather than day 15. Most clones expanded after primary vaccination (96% of CD4 and around 89% of CD8) were re-detected after the booster, suggesting that broad memory maintenance occurred.

The treatment or condition tag for this specimen amounts to: live attenuated yellow fever vaccine strain. At each blood-draw timepoint, two biological replicates of bulk PBMCs were obtained. PBMCs were isolated from peripheral blood using a standard Ficoll-Paque protocol. RNA was extracted with TriZol from bulk PBMCs, CD4 and CD8 fractions, and dextramer-positive and dextramer-negative fractions. TCR cDNA was synthesized by 5'RACE template switching, which introduced a universal primer site and unique molecular identifiers. Priming of cDNA synthesis was performed from both the TCR alpha and TCR beta constant segments. Two PCR steps were used to amplify libraries, with sample barcodes and sequencing adapters being added in the second step. Libraries were sequenced on Illumina HiSeq 2500 (2x100 bp) or NovaSeq (2x150 bp). On the study's bioinformatics: MIGEC was used to demultiplex reads and collapse the reads into UMI consensus sequences, and MiXCR was used for V(D)J alignment. Vaccine-responding clonotypes were defined with edgeR using replicate PBMC samples, requiring FDR below 0.01 and a log2 fold change above 5 up to day 15. CD4 or CD8 identity was assigned to each bulk clonotype according to whether the clonotype was present at higher abundance in the sequenced CD4 repertoire or the sequenced CD8 repertoire. The public reads were reanalyzed by TCRdb: fastp trimming at Q25, MiXCR alignment, in-frame beta chains only. Rows are combined by CDR3 protein, so each entry shows the most common genes and DNA. What appears here as the V and J calls and clone size reflects TCRdb's work, not the paper's. The sample contains 620,000 or so distinct CDR3 sequences, 10% to 15% of them found a single time. More than 13% of the sample is taken by the ten largest.

Only a few counts were recorded for this clonotype. Its binding antigen is unknown. Per-nucleotide qualities are absent, and no much larger clonotype sits a single base away. Reading from cysteine to phenylalanine, the CDR3 counts 13 amino acids. The entry retains the CDR3 DNA only, 39 bases that are in frame from base 1. The junction shows trimming of 6 bases on V and 4 bases on J, and the gene matches do not reach 8 bases of it. CDR1 SQVTM and CDR2 ANQGSEA are derived from the germline V gene. This TCR was recovered from a man aged 30 to 45 who received the YFV17D yellow fever vaccine. This specimen consisted of PBMCs, obtained on the day of the yellow fever booster vaccination. The chain uses TRBV29-1 and TRBJ1-2, with 7 central nucleotides matching TRBD1. Here is the DNA: TGCAGCGTCGCCCCCGGGACAGTCTATGGCTACACCTTC. Translated, it gives CSVAPGTVYGYTF.